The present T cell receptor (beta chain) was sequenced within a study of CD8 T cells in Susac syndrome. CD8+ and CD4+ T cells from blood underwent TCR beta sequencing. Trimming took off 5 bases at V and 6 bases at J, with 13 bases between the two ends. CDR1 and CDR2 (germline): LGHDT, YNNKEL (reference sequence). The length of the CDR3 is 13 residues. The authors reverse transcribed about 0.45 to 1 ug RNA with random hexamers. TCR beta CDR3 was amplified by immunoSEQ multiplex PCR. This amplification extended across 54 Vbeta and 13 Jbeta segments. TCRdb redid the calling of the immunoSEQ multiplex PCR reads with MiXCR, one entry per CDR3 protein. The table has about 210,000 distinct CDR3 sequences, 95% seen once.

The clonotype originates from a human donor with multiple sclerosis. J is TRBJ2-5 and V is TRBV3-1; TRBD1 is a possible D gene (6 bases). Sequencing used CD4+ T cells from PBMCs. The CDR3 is CASSVQGWKTQYF. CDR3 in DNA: TGTGCCAGCAGCGTACAGGGTTGGAAGACCCAGTACTTC.